The 14 T cell receptor beta chains presented below share a single source sample, sequenced in a study of regulatory T cells in long-lasting Graves disease. Assembly of TCR beta libraries relied on iRepertoire HTBI primers together with Arm-PCR of CDR3 regions. TCRdb independently ran MiXCR on the multiplex PCR reads; one entry per CDR3 protein. The profile shows about 290,000 distinct CDR3 sequences, 20% to 25% of them singletons. Specified time point: persistent/refractory GD, antithyroid drugs over 5 years with positive TRAb. TCR sequences were obtained from RNA taken from PBMCs. The specimen comprised peripheral blood mononuclear cells (PBMCs), sampled when the disease was refractory, from a patient treated with antithyroid drugs. These receptors originate from a female donor with Graves disease.

At least ten counts were recorded for this clonotype. This chain uses TRBV28 with TRBJ2-7, with D unclear. The CDR3 spans 11 residues. V shed 3 bases and J shed 5 bases, with 5 bases lying between them. Per germline, CDR1 MDHEN and CDR2 SYDVKM. CDR3 sequence (DNA): TGTGCCAGCAGTTTGGGGAACGAGCAGTACTTC. This codes for CASSLGNEQYF.

In its sample, this clonotype was seen many times. This chain connects TRBV6-5 to TRBJ2-5; 9 bases fit TRBD2. V lost 2 bases to trimming and J lost 1 base; unmatched junction nucleotides: 14. CDR1 MNHEY and CDR2 SVGAGI come from the germline V gene. CDR3 length: 19 residues. The CDR3: CASSYGSGTSQHFQETQYF. Written as DNA, the CDR3 is TGTGCCAGCAGTTACGGATCTGGGACTAGCCAACACTTCCAAGAGACCCAGTACTTC.

This clonotype was seen many times. This CDR3 is CASSWIVGTLYGYTF. The CDR3 DNA reads as TGCGCCAGCAGCTGGATTGTGGGGACCCTCTATGGCTACACCTTC. V is TRBV5-1 and J is TRBJ1-2, with D perhaps TRBD1 (5 bases). Germline CDR1 reads SGHRS; CDR2 reads YFSETQ. This CDR3 spans 15 amino acids. V shed 3 bases and J shed 4 bases, with 16 bases lying between them.

The chain is built from TRBV7-9 and TRBJ2-7; perhaps TRBD1 as D (5 bases). CDR3 length: 13 amino acids. Germline CDR1 and CDR2: SEHNR and FQNEAQ (reference sequence). Trimming removed 5 bases from V and 6 bases from J, with 14 bases in between. The CDR3 reads CASSPTEGVEQYF. CDR3 nucleotide sequence: TGTGCCAGCAGCCCAACTGAAGGGGTCGAGCAGTACTTC.

With regard to this clonotype: Sequence at one end of the junction differs from germline and may be a read error. The chain links TRBV28 to TRBJ2-3; the match to TRBD1 covers 7 bases. Germline CDR1 is MDHEN and CDR2 is SYDVKM. The CDR3 runs to 15 residues. CDR3 in DNA: TGTGCCAGCAGTTTAGGGACAGTTAGCACAGGTACGCAGTATTTT. Translating gives CASSLGTVSTGTQYF.

This clonotype was observed many times. This chain connects TRBV20-1 to TRBJ1-2; D call uncertain. CDR3 length equals 13 residues. The germline V gene encodes CDR1 DFQATT and CDR2 SNEGSKA (reference sequence). With 0 bases removed from V and 4 bases from J, the gap between germline ends came to 9 bases. CDR3 DNA: TGCAGTGCTAGAGATCCCGAGACCTATGGCTACACCTTC. Its protein is CSARDPETYGYTF.

As concerns this clonotype: Mismatch with germline at one junction end may stem from a read error. V usage is TRBV6-5 and J usage is TRBJ2-7; 8 bases align to TRBD2. CDR3 size: 17 residues. Germline values: CDR1 MNHEY, CDR2 SVGAGI. The CDR3 sequence is CVSSYLRSAGVSYEQYF. For the CDR3, the DNA is TGTGTCAGCAGTTACTTGAGATCAGCGGGGGTCTCCTACGAGCAGTACTTC.

The rearrangement joins TRBV28 to TRBJ2-3, with D unclear. CDR1 MDHEN and CDR2 SYDVKM come from the germline V gene. Trimming took 4 bases from V and 5 from J, leaving 10 bases between them. The CDR3 has 13 residues. The CDR3 spells CASSSTSGDTQYF. The CDR3 DNA reads TGTGCCAGCAGTTCCACTTCGGGAGATACGCAGTATTTT. Using reference TRBV28 and TRBJ2-3 for the parts outside the CDR3, the full variable domain is DVKVTQSSRYLVKRTGEKVFLECVQDMDHENMFWYRQDPGLGLRLIYFSYDVKMKEKGDIPEGYSVSREKKERFSLILESASTNQTSMYLCASSSTSGDTQYFGPGTRLTVL.

This clonotype was seen repeatedly, ten times or more. The J gene is TRBJ2-5, the V gene TRBV7-2; possible D gene TRBD1, 7 bases. The V end lost 5 bases, the J end lost 2 bases, and 18 bases lay between the germline ends. In germline, CDR1 is SGHTA, CDR2 FQGNSA. The CDR3 is 16 amino acids. This CDR3 is CASSKGAGSGQETQYF. The CDR3 bases are TGTGCCAGCAGCAAGGGGGCCGGGAGTGGACAAGAGACCCAGTACTTC.

This clonotype showed up just a few times. V usage is TRBV9 and J usage is TRBJ2-2; D may be TRBD1 or TRBD2 (6 bases each). V gave up 0 bases and J gave up 4 bases, with 13 bases separating them. The CDR3 totals 16 residues. Germline values: CDR1 SGDLS, CDR2 YYNGEE. CDR3 sequence reads: CASSVGPGAATGELFF. Here the CDR3 DNA reads TGTGCCAGCAGCGTAGGCCCGGGGGCGGCCACCGGGGAGCTGTTTTTT.

This clonotype was recorded many times. This rearrangement joins TRBV11-2 to TRBJ2-7; D assignment may be TRBD1 or TRBD2 (7 bases each). CDR1 SGHAT and CDR2 FQNNGV come from the germline V gene. The CDR3 is made up of 15 amino acids. V was pared by 2 bases and J by 4 bases, with 15 bases between. The CDR3 spells CASSLRAGGEYEQYF. The CDR3 region has the DNA TGTGCCAGCAGCTTACGGGCAGGGGGGGAGTACGAGCAGTACTTC.

V is TRBV18 and J is TRBJ1-5, with D possibly matching TRBD1 (5 bases). CDR3 size: 13 residues. V lost 6 bases to trimming and J lost 11 bases, with 17 bases between them. Germline CDR1 and CDR2: KGHSH and LQKENI. For the CDR3, the DNA is TGTGCCAGCTCGCCAAAAACGGGGGGGTCCCAGCATTTT. It yields the protein CASSPKTGGSQHF.

The table lists this clonotype with many counts. This chain connects TRBV7-2 to TRBJ2-5, with D perhaps TRBD2 (6 bases). Germline lookup yields CDR1 SGHTA and CDR2 FQGNSA. Trimming cost V 1 base and J 0 bases, with 9 bases left between them. The length of the CDR3 is 15 residues. This CDR3 reads CASSLVGGDQETQYF. DNA of the CDR3: TGTGCCAGCAGCTTAGTGGGGGGTGACCAAGAGACCCAGTACTTC.

The chain employs TRBV2 and TRBJ2-1, with 8 bases lining up with TRBD2. Germline CDR1 SNHLY, CDR2 FYNNEI. The CDR3 spans 15 residues. Germline trimming cut 7 bases from V and 4 bases from J; bases unmatched to any gene: 9. The DNA for the CDR3 is TGTGCCAGCACAAGAAGTCTAGCGGGTTACAATGAGCAGTTCTTC. It encodes CASTRSLAGYNEQFF.